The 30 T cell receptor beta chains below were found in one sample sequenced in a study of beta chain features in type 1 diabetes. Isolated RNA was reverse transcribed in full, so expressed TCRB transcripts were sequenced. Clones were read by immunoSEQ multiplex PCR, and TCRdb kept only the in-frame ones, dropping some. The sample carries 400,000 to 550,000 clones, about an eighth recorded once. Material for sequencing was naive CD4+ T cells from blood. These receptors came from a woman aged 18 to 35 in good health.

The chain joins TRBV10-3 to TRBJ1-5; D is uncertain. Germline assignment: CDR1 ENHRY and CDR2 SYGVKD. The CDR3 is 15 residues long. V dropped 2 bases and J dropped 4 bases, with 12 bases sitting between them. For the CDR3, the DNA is TGTGCCATCAGTGAGAGTGGAGGGCAAAATCAGCCCCAGCATTTT. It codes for CAISESGGQNQPQHF.

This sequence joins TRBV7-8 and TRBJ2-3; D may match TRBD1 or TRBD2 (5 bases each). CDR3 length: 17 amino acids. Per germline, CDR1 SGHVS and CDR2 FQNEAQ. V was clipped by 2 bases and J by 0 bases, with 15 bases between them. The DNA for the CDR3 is TGTGCCAGCAGCTTACAGGGTCGAGGGGCGAGCACAGATACGCAGTATTTT. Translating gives CASSLQGRGASTDTQYF.

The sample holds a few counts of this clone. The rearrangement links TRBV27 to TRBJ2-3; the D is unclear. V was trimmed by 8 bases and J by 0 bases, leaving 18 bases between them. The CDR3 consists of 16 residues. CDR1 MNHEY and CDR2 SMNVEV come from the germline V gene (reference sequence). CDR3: CASSDQFGLSTDTQYF. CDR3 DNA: TGTGCCAGCTCTGACCAATTTGGGCTGAGCACAGATACGCAGTATTTT.

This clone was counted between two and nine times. CDR3 residues: CASSLFGAGSTDTQYF. CDR3 nucleotide sequence: TGCGCCAGCAGCTTGTTTGGCGCGGGGAGCACAGATACGCAGTATTTT. This chain joins TRBV5-1 and TRBJ2-3; maybe TRBD2 (6 bases). The length of the CDR3 is 16 residues. Germline CDR1 reads SGHRS; CDR2 reads YFSETQ. V gave up 1 base and J gave up 0 bases, with 12 bases separating them. The whole variable domain, remainder taken from reference TRBV5-1 and TRBJ2-3, is KAGVTQTPRYLIKTRGQQVTLSCSPISGHRSVSWYQQTPGQGLQFLFEYFSETQRNKGNFPGRFSGRQFSNSRSEMNVSTLELGDSALYLCASSLFGAGSTDTQYFGPGTRLTVL.

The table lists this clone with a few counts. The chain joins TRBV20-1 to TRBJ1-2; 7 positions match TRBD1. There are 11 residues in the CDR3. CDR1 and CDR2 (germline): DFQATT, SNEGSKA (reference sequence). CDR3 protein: CSNDRDYGYTF. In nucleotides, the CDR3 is TGCTCCAACGACAGGGACTATGGCTACACCTTC.

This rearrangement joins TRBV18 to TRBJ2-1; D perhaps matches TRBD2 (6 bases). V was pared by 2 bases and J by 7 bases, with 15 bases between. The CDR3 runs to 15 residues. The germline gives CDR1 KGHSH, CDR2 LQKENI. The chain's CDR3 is CASSPLADYSNEQFF. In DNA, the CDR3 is TGTGCCAGCTCACCATTAGCGGACTACAGTAATGAGCAGTTCTTC.

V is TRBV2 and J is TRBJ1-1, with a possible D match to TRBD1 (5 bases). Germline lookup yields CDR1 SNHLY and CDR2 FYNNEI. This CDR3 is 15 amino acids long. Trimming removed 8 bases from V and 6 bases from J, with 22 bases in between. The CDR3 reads CASSREGLGVAEAFF. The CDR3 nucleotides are TGTGCCAGCTCCCGAGAGGGGCTAGGTGTAGCTGAAGCTTTCTTT.

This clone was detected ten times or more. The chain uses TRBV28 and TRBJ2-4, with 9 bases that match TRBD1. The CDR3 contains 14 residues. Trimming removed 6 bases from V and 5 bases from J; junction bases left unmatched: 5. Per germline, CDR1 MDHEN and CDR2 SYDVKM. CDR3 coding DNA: TGTGCCAGCAGCCGGACAGGGGCCCAAAACATTCAGTACTTC. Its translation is CASSRTGAQNIQYF.

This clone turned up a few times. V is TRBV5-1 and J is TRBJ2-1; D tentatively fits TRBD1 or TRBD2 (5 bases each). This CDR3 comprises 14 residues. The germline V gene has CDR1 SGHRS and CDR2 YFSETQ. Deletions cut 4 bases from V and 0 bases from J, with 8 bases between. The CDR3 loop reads CASSLGTSYNEQFF. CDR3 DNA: TGCGCCAGCAGCCTGGGGACCTCCTACAATGAGCAGTTCTTC.

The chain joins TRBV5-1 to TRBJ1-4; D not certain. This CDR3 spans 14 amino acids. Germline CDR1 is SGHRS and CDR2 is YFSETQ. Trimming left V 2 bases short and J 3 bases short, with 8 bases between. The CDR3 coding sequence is TGCGCCAGCAGCTTCGGGCCCTCTAATGAAAAACTGTTTTTT. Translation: CASSFGPSNEKLFF.

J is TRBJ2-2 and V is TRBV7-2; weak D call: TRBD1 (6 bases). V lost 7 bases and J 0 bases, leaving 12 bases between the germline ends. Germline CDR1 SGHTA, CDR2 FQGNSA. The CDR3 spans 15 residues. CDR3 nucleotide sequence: TGTGCCAGCACCATCGGGACATCGAACACCGGGGAGCTGTTTTTT. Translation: CASTIGTSNTGELFF.

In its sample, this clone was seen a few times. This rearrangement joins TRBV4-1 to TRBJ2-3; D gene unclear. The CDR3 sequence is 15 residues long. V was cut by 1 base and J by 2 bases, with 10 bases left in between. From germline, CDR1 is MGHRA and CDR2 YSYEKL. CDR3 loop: CASSQVLLNTDTQYF. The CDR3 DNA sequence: TGCGCCAGCAGCCAAGTACTATTGAACACAGATACGCAGTATTTT.

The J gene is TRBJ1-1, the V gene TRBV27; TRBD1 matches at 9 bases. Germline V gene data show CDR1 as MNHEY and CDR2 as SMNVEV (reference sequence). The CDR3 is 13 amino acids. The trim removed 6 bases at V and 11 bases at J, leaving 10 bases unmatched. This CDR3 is CASSRPGTGNAFF. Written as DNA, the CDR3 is TGTGCCAGCAGCCGTCCCGGGACAGGGAACGCTTTCTTT.

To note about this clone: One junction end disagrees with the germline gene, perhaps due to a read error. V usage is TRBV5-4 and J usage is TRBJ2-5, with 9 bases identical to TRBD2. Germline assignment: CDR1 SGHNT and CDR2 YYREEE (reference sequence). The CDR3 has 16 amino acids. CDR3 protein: CASSSLRASGIETQYF. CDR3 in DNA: TGCGCCAGCAGCTCCCTTCGGGCTAGCGGGATAGAGACCCAGTACTTC.

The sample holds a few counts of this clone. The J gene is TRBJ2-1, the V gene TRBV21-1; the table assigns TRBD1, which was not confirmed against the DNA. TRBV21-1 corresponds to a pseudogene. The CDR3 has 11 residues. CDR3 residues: CASKTQEEQFF. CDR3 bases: TGTGCCAGCAAGACACAGGAGGAGCAGTTCTTC.

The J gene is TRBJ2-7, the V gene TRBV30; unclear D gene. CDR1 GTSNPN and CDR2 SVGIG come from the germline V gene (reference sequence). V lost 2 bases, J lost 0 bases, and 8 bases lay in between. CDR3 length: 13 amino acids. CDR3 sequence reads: CAWSRPSSYEQYF. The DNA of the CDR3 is TGTGCCTGGAGTCGACCCAGCTCCTACGAGCAGTACTTC.

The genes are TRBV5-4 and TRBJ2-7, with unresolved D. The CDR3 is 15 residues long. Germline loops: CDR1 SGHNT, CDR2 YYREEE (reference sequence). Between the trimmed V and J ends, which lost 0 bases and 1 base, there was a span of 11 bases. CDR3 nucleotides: TGTGCCAGCAGCTTGGACTCACAGAATTCCTACGAGCAGTACTTC. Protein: CASSLDSQNSYEQYF.

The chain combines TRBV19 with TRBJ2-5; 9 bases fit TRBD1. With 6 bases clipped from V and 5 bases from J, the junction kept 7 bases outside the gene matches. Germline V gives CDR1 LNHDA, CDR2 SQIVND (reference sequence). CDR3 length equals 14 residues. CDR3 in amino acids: CASRRKQGAETQYF. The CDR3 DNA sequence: TGTGCCAGTAGACGTAAACAGGGGGCGGAGACCCAGTACTTC.

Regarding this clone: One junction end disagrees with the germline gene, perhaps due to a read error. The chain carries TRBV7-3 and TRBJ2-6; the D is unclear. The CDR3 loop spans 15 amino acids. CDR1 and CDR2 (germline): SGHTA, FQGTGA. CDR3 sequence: CASSLGPSRANVLTF. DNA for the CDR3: TGTGCCAGCAGCTTAGGGCCCTCTAGGGCCAACGTCCTGACTTTC. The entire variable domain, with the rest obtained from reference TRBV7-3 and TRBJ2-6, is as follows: GAGVSQTPSNKVTEKGKYVELRCDPISGHTALYWYRQSLGQGPEFLIYFQGTGAADDSGLPNDRFFAVRPEGSVSTLKIQRTERGDSAVYLCASSLGPSRANVLTFGAGSRLTVL.

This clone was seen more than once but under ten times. The CDR3 bases are TGCGCCAGCAGCCTGATCACAGATACGCAGTATTTT. Translating it yields CASSLITDTQYF. J is TRBJ2-3 and V is TRBV5-1; D unresolved. The CDR3 extends over 12 amino acids. CDR1 is SGHRS, CDR2 YFSETQ, per germline. The V end lost 4 bases, the J end lost 2 bases, and 5 bases lay between the germline ends.

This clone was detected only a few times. In nucleotides, the CDR3 is TGCGCCAGCAGCCATCCCGGTGGCTACACCTTC. As protein: CASSHPGGYTF. V gene TRBV4-3 combines with J gene TRBJ1-2; unclear D gene. V lost 3 bases, J lost 7 bases, and 6 bases lay in between. This CDR3 comprises 11 residues. Germline CDR1 and CDR2: LGHNA and YSLEER.

CDR3 nucleotides: TGTGCCAGCACCCCACGGACAGGACTCACCACAGATACGCAGTATTTT. Translating gives CASTPRTGLTTDTQYF. The chain has TRBV7-8 and TRBJ2-3, with 7 bases matching TRBD1. The length of the CDR3 is 16 residues. Per the germline V gene, CDR1 is SGHVS and CDR2 is FQNEAQ. J lost 2 bases, V lost 7 bases, and 12 bases had no gene match.

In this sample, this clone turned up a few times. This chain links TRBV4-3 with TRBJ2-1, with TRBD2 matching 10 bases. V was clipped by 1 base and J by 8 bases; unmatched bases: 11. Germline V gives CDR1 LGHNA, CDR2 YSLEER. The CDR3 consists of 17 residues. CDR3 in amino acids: CASSQAGGLAATDEQFF. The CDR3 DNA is TGCGCCAGCAGCCAAGCCGGCGGACTAGCGGCAACGGATGAGCAGTTCTTC.

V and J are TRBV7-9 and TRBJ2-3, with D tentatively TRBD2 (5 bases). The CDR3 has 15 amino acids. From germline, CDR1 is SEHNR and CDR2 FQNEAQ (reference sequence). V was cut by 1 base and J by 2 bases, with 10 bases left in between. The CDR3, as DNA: TGTGCCAGCAGCTTAGGGGTCGGGGACACAGATACGCAGTATTTT. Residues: CASSLGVGDTDTQYF.

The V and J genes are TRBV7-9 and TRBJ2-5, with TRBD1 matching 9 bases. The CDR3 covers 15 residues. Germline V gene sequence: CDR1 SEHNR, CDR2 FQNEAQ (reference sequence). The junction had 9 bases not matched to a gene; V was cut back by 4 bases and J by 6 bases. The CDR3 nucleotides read TGTGCCAGCAGCTCCCTACAGGGGGCTACGAAGACCCAGTACTTC. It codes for CASSSLQGATKTQYF.

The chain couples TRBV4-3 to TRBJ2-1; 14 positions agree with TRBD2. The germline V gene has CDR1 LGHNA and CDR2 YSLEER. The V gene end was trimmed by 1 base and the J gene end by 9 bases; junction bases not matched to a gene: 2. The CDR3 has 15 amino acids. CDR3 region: CASSQVGLAGAEQFF. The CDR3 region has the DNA TGCGCCAGCAGCCAAGTGGGACTAGCGGGGGCTGAGCAGTTCTTC.

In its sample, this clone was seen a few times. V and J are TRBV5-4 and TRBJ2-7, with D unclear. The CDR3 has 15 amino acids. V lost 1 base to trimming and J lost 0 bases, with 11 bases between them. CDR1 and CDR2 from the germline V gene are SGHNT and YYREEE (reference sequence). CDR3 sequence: CASSLSGGSSYEQYF. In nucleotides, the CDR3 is TGTGCCAGCAGCTTGTCGGGCGGCAGCTCCTACGAGCAGTACTTC. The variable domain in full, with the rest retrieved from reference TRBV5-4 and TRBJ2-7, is ETGVTQSPTHLIKTRGQQVTLRCSSQSGHNTVSWYQQALGQGPQFIFQYYREEENGRGNFPPRFSGLQFPNYSSELNVNALELDDSALYLCASSLSGGSSYEQYFGPGTRLTVT.

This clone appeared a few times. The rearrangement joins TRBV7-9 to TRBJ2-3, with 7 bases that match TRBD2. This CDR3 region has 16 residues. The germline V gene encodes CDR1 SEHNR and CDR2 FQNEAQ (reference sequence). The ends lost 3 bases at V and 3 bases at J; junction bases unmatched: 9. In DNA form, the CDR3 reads TGTGCCAGCAGCTTGGGGCGGGAGTTGCATACAGATACGCAGTATTTT. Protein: CASSLGRELHTDTQYF.

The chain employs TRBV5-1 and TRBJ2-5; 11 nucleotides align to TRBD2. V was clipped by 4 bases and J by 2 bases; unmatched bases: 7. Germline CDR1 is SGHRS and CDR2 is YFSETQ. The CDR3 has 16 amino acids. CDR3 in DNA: TGCGCCAGCAGCGTACGACTAGCGGGGAAACAAGAGACCCAGTACTTC. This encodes CASSVRLAGKQETQYF. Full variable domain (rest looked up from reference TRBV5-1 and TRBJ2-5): KAGVTQTPRYLIKTRGQQVTLSCSPISGHRSVSWYQQTPGQGLQFLFEYFSETQRNKGNFPGRFSGRQFSNSRSEMNVSTLELGDSALYLCASSVRLAGKQETQYFGPGTRLLVL.

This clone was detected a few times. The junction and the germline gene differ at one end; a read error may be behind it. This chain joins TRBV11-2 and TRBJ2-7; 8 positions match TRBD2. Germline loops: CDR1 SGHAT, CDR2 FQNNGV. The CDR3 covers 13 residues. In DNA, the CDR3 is TGTGCCAGCAGCTTAGCAAATTTTCGCGGGAGGAACTTC. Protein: CASSLANFRGRNF.